The 5 T cell receptor beta chains listed next were all sequenced from one sample in a study of siplizumab effects on memory and regulatory T cells. Clones were sequenced by immunoSEQ multiplex PCR, and TCRdb holds only the in-frame ones, with some missing. Among about 40,000 clones listed, more than 80% were seen once. Sequenced input: naive CD4+ T cells sorted from blood. The receptor set was obtained from a human donor in good health.

The V call is TRBV10-1, the J call TRBJ2-5; TRBD2 matches 14 bases. From germline, CDR1 is WNHNN and CDR2 SYGVQD (reference sequence). Germline trimming cut 2 bases from V and 2 bases from J; bases unmatched to any gene: 4. The CDR3 runs 17 residues. CDR3 DNA: TGCGCCAGCAGTGAGGGGGGACTAGCGGGGGCACAAGAGACCCAGTACTTC. Protein sequence: CASSEGGLAGAQETQYF.

The rearrangement joins TRBV7-3 to TRBJ1-3; 9 positions agree with TRBD1. Germline loops: CDR1 SGHTA, CDR2 FQGTGA. The junction had 8 bases not matched to a gene; V was cut back by 2 bases and J by 0 bases. CDR3 length: 18 amino acids. The CDR3 reads CASSLVGTGISSGNTIYF. The CDR3 nucleotides are TGTGCCAGCAGCTTAGTCGGGACAGGGATAAGCTCTGGAAACACCATATATTTT.

This clone appeared once. The V call is TRBV5-1, the J call TRBJ2-5; TRBD2 matches at 7 bases. The V and J ends lost 10 bases and 5 bases, in that order; junction bases with no gene match: 14. Germline V gives CDR1 SGHRS, CDR2 YFSETQ. This CDR3 is 14 amino acids long. The CDR3 loop is CARTVGGGSETQYF. CDR3 DNA: TGCGCCCGCACCGTTGGGGGGGGGTCGGAGACCCAGTACTTC. Combining the CDR3 with reference TRBV5-1 and TRBJ2-5 gives the whole variable domain KAGVTQTPRYLIKTRGQQVTLSCSPISGHRSVSWYQQTPGQGLQFLFEYFSETQRNKGNFPGRFSGRQFSNSRSEMNVSTLELGDSALYLCARTVGGGSETQYFGPGTRLLVL.

Written as DNA, the CDR3 is TGTGCCAGCAGCGTGAGCACTAGCGGGAGGGGCACAGATACGCAGTATTTT. It codes for CASSVSTSGRGTDTQYF. The V call is TRBV9, the J call TRBJ2-3; TRBD2 matches 13 bases. CDR3 length: 17 residues. CDR1 and CDR2 (germline): SGDLS, YYNGEE. V lost 2 bases to trimming and J lost 1 base; unmatched junction nucleotides: 4.

The chain joins TRBV7-2 to TRBJ2-1; no firm D call. CDR3 length equals 11 residues. Per germline, CDR1 SGHTA and CDR2 FQGNSA. V lost 4 bases to trimming and J lost 10 bases, with 8 bases between them. The CDR3 is CASSSLREQFF. The DNA of the CDR3 is TGTGCCAGCAGCTCACTTCGGGAGCAGTTCTTC.